This T cell receptor beta chain comes out of a study of blood T cell repertoires in COVID-19. As processed by the authors: Reference gene primer amplification yielded estimated nucleated cell counts. The assay was immunoSEQ multiplex PCR, and TCRdb's table has in-frame clones only and misses some. D and trimming come from the DNA, and the V and J calls and clone size come from that table. The sample gives approximately 210,000 clones, approximately 90% of which show up once; over 2% is in the top ten. CDR1 and CDR2 from the germline V gene are LGHNA and YNFKEQ. This CDR3 has 20 amino acids. Unmatched junction bases numbered 10, after V lost 0 bases and J lost 0 bases.

Sequencing used peripheral blood. The chain has TRBV4-2 and TRBJ1-6; 8 nucleotides line up with TRBD1. The clonotype was recovered from a young man who had recovered from COVID-19. CDR3 bases: TGTGCCAGCAGCCAAGATCAGGGGGCGGGCAGAAGCTCCTATAATTCACCCCTCCACTTT. The encoded protein is CASSQDQGAGRSSYNSPLHF.